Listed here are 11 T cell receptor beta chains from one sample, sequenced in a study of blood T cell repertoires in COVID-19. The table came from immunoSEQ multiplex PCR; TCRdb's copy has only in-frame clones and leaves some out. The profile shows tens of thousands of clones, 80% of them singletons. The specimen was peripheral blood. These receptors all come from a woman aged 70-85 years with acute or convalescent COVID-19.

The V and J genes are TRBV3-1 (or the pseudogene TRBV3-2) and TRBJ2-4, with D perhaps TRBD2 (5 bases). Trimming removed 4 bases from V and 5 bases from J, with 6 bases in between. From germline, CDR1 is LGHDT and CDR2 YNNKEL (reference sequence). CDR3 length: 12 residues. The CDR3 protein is CASSPRENIQYF. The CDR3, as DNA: TGTGCCAGCAGCCCGCGGGAAAACATTCAGTACTTC.

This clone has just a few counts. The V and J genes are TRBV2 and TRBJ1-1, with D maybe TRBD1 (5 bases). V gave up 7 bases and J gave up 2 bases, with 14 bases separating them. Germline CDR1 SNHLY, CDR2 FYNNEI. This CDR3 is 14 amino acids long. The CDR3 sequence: CASIRVGGNTEAFF. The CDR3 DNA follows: TGTGCCAGCATAAGGGTCGGGGGAAACACTGAAGCTTTCTTT.

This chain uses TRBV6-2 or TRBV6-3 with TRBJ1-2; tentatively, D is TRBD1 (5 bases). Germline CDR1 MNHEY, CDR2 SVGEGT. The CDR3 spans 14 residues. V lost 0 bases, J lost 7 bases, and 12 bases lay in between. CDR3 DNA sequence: TGTGCCAGCAGTTACTCCGGGGGGTCGCGTGGCTACACCTTC. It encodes CASSYSGGSRGYTF.

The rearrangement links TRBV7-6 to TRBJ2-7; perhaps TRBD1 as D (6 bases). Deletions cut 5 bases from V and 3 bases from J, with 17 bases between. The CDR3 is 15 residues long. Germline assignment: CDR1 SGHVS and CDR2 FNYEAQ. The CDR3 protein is CASSPAGQLDYEQYF. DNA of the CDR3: TGTGCCAGCAGCCCCGCCGGACAGTTAGACTACGAGCAGTACTTC. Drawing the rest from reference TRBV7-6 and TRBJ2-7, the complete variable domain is GAGVSQSPRYKVTKRGQDVALRCDPISGHVSLYWYRQALGQGPEFLTYFNYEAQQDKSGLPNDRFSAERPEGSISTLTIQRTEQRDSAMYRCASSPAGQLDYEQYFGPGTRLTVT.

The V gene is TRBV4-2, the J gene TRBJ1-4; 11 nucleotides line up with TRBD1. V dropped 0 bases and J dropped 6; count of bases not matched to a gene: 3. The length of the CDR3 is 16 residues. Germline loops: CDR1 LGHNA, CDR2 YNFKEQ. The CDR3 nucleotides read TGTGCCAGCAGCCAAGAACCGGGACAGGGGGATGAAAAACTGTTTTTT. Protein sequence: CASSQEPGQGDEKLFF.

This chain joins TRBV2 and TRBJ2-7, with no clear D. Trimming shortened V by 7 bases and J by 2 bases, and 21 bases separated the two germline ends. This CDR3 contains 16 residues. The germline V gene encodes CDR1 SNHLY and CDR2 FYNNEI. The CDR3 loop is CASIDPTAAITYEQYF. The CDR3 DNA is TGTGCCAGCATCGACCCTACGGCAGCGATTACCTACGAGCAGTACTTC.

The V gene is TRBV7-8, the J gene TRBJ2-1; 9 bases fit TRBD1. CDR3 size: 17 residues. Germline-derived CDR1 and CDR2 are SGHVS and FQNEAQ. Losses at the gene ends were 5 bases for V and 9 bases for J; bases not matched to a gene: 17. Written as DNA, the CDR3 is TGTGCCAGCAGCCTGGACGCATCAGGGACAGGGCGAGGTGAGCAGTTCTTC. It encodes CASSLDASGTGRGEQFF.

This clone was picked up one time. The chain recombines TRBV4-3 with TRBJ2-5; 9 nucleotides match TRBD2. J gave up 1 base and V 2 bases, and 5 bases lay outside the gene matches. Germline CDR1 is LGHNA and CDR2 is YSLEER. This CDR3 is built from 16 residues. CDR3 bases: TGCGCCAGCAGCCAAAGTCTAGCGGGGCCCCAAGAGACCCAGTACTTC. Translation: CASSQSLAGPQETQYF.

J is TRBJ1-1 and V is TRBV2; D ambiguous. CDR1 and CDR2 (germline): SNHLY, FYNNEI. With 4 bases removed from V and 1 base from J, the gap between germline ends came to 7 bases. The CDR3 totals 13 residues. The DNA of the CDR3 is TGTGCCAGCAGTGTTCGGGAGAACACTGAAGCTTTCTTT. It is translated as CASSVRENTEAFF.

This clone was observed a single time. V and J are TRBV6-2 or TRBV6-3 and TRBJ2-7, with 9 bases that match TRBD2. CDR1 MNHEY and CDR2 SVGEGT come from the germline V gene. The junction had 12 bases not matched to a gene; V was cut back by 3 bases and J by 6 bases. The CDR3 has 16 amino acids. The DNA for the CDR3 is TGTGCCAGCAGTTATATAGCGGGGGCCCTTCTTCTCGAGCAGTACTTC. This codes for CASSYIAGALLLEQYF.

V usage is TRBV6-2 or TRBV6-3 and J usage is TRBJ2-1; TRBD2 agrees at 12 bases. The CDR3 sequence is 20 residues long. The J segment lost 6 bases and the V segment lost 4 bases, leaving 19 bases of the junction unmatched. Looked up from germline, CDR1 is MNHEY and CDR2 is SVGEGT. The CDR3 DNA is TGTGCCAGCAGTTCTCCGGCCCAACTAGCGGGGGGCCCTATCCTCAATGAGCAGTTCTTC. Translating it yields CASSSPAQLAGGPILNEQFF.